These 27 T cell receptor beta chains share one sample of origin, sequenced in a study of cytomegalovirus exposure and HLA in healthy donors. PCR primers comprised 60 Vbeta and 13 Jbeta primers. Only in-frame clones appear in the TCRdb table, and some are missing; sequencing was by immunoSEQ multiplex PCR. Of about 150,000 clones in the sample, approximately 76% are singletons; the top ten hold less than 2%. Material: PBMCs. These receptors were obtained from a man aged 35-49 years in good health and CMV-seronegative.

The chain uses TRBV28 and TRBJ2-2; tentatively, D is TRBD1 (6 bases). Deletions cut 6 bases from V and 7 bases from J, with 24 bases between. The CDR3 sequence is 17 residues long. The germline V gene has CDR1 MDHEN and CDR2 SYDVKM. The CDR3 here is CASSLLPATGWGGELFF. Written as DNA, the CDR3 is TGTGCCAGCAGCCTCCTCCCAGCTACAGGGTGGGGCGGGGAGCTGTTTTTT.

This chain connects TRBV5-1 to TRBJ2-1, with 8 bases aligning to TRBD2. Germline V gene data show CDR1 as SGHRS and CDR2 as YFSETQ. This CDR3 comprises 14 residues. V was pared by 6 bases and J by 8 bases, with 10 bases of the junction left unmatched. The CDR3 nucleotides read TGCGCCAGCAAAGGAAGCGGGGGCCTCGATGAGCAGTTCTTC. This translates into CASKGSGGLDEQFF.

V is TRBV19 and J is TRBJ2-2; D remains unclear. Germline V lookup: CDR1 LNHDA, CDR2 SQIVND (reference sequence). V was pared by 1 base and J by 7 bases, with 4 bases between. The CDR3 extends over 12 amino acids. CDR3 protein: CASSIVHGELFF. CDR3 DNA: TGTGCCAGTAGTATAGTCCACGGGGAGCTGTTTTTT.

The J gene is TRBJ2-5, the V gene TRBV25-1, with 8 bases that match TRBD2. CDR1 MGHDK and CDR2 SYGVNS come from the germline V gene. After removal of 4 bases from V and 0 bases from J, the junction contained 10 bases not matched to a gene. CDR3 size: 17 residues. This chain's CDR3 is CASSAERGFSYQETQYF. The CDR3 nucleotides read TGTGCCAGCAGTGCCGAGCGGGGGTTTTCGTACCAAGAGACCCAGTACTTC.

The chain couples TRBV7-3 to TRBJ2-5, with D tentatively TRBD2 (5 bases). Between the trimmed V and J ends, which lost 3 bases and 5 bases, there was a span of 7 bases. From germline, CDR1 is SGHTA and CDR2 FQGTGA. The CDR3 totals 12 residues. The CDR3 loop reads CASSFTGETQYF. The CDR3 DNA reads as TGTGCCAGCAGCTTTACGGGGGAGACCCAGTACTTC.

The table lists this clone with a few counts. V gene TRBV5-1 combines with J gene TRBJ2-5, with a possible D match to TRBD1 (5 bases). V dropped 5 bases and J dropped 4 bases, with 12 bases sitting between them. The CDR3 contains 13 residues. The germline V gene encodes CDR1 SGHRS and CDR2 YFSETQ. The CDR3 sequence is CASSGMQGETQYF. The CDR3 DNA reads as TGCGCCAGCAGTGGTATGCAGGGAGAGACCCAGTACTTC. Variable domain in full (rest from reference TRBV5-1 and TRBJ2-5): KAGVTQTPRYLIKTRGQQVTLSCSPISGHRSVSWYQQTPGQGLQFLFEYFSETQRNKGNFPGRFSGRQFSNSRSEMNVSTLELGDSALYLCASSGMQGETQYFGPGTRLLVL.

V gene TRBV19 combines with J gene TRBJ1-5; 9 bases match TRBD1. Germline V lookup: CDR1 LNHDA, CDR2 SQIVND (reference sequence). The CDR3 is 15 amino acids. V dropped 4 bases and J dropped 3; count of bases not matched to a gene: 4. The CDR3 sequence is CASSSGTGTNQPQHF. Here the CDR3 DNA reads TGTGCCAGTAGTAGTGGGACAGGGACCAATCAGCCCCAGCATTTT.

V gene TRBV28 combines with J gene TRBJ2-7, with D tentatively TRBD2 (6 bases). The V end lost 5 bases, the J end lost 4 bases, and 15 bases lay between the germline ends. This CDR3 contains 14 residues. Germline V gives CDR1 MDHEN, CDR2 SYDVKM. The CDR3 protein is CASSPPGLLYEQYF. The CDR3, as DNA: TGTGCCAGCAGTCCACCGGGACTCCTTTACGAGCAGTACTTC.

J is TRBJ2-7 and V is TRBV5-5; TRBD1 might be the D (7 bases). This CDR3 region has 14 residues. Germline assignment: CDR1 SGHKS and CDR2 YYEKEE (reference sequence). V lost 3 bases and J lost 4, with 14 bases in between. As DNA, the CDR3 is TGTGCCAGCAGCTCCAGGGGGGACCATTACGAGCAGTACTTC. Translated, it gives CASSSRGDHYEQYF.

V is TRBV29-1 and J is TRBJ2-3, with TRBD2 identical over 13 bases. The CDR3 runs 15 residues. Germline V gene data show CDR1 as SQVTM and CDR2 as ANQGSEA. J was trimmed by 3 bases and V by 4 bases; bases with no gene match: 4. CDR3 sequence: CSVAKTSGGTDTQYF. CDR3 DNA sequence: TGCAGCGTTGCCAAGACTAGCGGGGGGACAGATACGCAGTATTTT.

The CDR3 nucleotides read TGTGCCAGCAGCTTAGAAGACCTTCAAGCGGGAGGTTTGGAGACCCAGTACTTC. This codes for CASSLEDLQAGGLETQYF. The V call is TRBV7-7, the J call TRBJ2-5, with TRBD2 matching over 9 bases. Germline CDR1 reads SSHAT; CDR2 reads FNYEAQ (reference sequence). This CDR3 is 18 amino acids long. Trimming removed 1 base from V and 5 bases from J; junction bases left unmatched: 14. The whole variable domain, filled in from reference TRBV7-7 and TRBJ2-5, reads GAGVSQSPRYKVTKRGQDVTLRCDPISSHATLYWYQQALGQGPEFLTYFNYEAQPDKSGLPSDRFSAERPEGSISTLTIQRTEQRDSAMYRCASSLEDLQAGGLETQYFGPGTRLLVL.

The CDR3 nucleotides are TGTGCCAGCAGCGCACAGGGGACGAACACTGAAGCTTTCTTT. Translating it yields CASSAQGTNTEAFF. This chain joins TRBV5-6 and TRBJ1-1; TRBD1 matches 7 bases. The CDR3 extends over 14 amino acids. Germline CDR1 is SGHDT and CDR2 is YYEEEE. Trimming took 4 bases from V and 1 from J; bases not matched to a gene: 4.

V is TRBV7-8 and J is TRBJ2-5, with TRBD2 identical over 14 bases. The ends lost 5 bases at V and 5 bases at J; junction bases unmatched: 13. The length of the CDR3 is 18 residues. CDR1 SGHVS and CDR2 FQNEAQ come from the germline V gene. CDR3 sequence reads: CASSPKIGTSGGKETQYF. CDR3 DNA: TGTGCCAGCAGCCCAAAAATTGGGACTAGCGGGGGCAAGGAGACCCAGTACTTC.

The CDR3 loop is CASSLVAGAYNEQFF. DNA for the CDR3: TGTGCCAGCAGTTTAGTGGCGGGGGCCTACAATGAGCAGTTCTTC. The chain couples TRBV28 to TRBJ2-1; 7 positions match TRBD2. CDR1 is MDHEN and CDR2 is SYDVKM in the germline V gene. The junction had 3 bases not matched to a gene; V was cut back by 2 bases and J by 2 bases. The CDR3 extends over 15 amino acids.

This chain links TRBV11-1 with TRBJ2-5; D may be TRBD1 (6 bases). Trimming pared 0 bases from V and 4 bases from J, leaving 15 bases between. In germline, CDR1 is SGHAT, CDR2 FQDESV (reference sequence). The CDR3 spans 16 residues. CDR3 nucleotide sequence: TGTGCCAGCAGCTTAGCTTCGGACAGTAGTAGAGAGACCCAGTACTTC. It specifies CASSLASDSSRETQYF.

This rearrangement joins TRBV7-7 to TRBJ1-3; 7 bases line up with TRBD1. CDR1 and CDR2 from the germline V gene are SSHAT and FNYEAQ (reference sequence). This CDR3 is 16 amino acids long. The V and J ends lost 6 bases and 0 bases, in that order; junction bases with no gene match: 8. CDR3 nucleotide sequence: TGTGCCAGCAGTTCCGACAGGGAGAGCTCTGGAAACACCATATATTTT. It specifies CASSSDRESSGNTIYF.

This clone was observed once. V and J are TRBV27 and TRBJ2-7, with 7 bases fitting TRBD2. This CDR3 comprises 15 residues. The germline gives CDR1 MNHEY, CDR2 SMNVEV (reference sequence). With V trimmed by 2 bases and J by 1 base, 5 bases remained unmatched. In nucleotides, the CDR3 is TGTGCCAGCAGTTTAATGGGGGGGAATTCCTACGAGCAGTACTTC. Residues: CASSLMGGNSYEQYF.

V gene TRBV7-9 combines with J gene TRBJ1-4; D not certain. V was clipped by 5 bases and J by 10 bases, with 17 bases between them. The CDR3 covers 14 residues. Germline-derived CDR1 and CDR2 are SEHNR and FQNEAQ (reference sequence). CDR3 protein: CASSEGFEATKLFF. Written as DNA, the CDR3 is TGTGCCAGCAGCGAGGGATTTGAGGCGACAAAACTGTTTTTT.

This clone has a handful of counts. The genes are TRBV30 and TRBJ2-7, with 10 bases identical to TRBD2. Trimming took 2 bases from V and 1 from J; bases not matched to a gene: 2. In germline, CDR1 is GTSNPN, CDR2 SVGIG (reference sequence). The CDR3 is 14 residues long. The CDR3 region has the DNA TGTGCCTGGAGTTGGACTAGCGGATCCTACGAGCAGTACTTC. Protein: CAWSWTSGSYEQYF.

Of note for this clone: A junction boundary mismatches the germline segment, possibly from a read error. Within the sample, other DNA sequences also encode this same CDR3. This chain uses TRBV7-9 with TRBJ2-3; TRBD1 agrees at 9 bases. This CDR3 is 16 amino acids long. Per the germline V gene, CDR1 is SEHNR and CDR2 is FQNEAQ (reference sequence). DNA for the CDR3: TGCGCCAGCAGCTTAGCCTGGACAGGGGCCACAGATACGCAGTATTTT. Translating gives CASSLAWTGATDTQYF.

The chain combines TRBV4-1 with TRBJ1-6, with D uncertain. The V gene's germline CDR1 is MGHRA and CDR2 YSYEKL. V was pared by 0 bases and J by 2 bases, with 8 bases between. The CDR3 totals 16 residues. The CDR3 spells CASSQEGGTYNSPLHF. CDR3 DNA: TGCGCCAGCAGCCAAGAGGGAGGGACCTATAATTCACCCCTCCACTTT.

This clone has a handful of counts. The CDR3 coding sequence is TGTGCCAGCTGCCCAGGGGCACAAGAGACCCAGTACTTC. As protein: CASCPGAQETQYF. V usage is TRBV18 and J usage is TRBJ2-5; the D gene is possibly TRBD1 (6 bases). The CDR3 spans 13 residues. Deletions cut 7 bases from V and 2 bases from J, with 11 bases between. The germline CDR1 and CDR2 sequences are KGHSH and LQKENI.

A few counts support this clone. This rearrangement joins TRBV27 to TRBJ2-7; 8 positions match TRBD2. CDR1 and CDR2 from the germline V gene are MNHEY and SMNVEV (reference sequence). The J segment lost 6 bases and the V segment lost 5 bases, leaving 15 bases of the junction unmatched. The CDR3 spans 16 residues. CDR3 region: CASSAQRVAGLGEQYF. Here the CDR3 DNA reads TGTGCCAGCAGTGCTCAGAGGGTAGCGGGACTAGGCGAGCAGTACTTC.

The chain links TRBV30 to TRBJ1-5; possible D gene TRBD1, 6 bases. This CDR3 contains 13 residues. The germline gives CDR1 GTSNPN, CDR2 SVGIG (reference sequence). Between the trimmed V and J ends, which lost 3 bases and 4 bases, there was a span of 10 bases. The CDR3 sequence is CAWSEQGNQPQHF. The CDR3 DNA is TGTGCCTGGAGCGAGCAGGGGAATCAGCCCCAGCATTTT.

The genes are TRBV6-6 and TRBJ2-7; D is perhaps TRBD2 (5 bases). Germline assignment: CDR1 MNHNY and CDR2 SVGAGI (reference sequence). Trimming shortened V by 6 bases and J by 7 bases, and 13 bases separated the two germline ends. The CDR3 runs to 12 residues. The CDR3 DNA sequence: TGTGCCAGCAGAGACGGGGAAATGGAGCAGTACTTC. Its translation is CASRDGEMEQYF.

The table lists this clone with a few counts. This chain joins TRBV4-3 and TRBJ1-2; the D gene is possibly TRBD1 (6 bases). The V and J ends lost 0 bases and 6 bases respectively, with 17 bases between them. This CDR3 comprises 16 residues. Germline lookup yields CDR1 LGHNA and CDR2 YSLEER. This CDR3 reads CASSQDGFGAGDGYTF. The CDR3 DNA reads TGCGCCAGCAGCCAAGATGGGTTCGGGGCAGGGGATGGCTACACCTTC.

The CDR3 protein is CSVLTPGPLRGEQYF. The CDR3 region has the DNA TGCAGCGTGCTAACTCCGGGCCCCCTTAGGGGCGAGCAGTACTTC. The chain links TRBV29-1 to TRBJ2-7; D might be TRBD1 (5 bases). The CDR3 runs to 15 residues. Trimming cost V 6 bases and J 6 bases, with 24 bases left between them. Germline V lookup: CDR1 SQVTM, CDR2 ANQGSEA.